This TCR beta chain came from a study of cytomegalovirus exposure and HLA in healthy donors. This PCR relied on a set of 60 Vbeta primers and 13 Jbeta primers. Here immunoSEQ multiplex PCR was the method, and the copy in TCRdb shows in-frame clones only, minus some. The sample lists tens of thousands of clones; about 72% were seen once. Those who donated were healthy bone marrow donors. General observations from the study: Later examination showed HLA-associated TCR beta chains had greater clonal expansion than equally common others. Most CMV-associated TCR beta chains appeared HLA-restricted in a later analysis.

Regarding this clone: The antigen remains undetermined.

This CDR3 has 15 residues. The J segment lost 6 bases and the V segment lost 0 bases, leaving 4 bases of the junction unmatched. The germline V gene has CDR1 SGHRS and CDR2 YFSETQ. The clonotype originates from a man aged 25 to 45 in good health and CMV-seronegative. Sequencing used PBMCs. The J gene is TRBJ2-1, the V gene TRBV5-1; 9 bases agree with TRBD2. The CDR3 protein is CASSLAGTSSNEQFF. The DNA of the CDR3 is TGCGCCAGCAGCTTGGCCGGGACTAGCAGCAATGAGCAGTTCTTC.